The present T cell receptor (beta chain) was sequenced within a study of post-analysis software for immune sequencing data. General study results and limits: People with multiple sclerosis had a significantly lower normalized Chao1 diversity than controls did. Several TRBV segments were more frequent in patients than controls; TRBV5-6, TRBV5-1 and TRBV20-1 belonged to this group.

As regards this clonotype: Its antigen is still unknown.

The TCR beta cDNA libraries contained unique molecular identifiers. MiXCR was run by TCRdb on the PCR reads, yielding one entry per CDR3 protein. The data contain 430,000 or so distinct CDR3 sequences, less than 40% of them singletons. Germline assignment: CDR1 DFQATT and CDR2 SNEGSKA (reference sequence). The trim removed 6 bases at V and 5 bases at J, leaving 8 bases unmatched. The CDR3 consists of 13 residues. The V call is TRBV20-1, the J call TRBJ2-7; 9 nucleotides line up with TRBD1. This receptor was identified in a girl aged 2 to 10 with multiple sclerosis. The sample taken for sequencing was blood. The CDR3 bases are TGCAGTGCCCACTGGGACAGGGCACACGAGCAGTACTTC. It codes for CSAHWDRAHEQYF.